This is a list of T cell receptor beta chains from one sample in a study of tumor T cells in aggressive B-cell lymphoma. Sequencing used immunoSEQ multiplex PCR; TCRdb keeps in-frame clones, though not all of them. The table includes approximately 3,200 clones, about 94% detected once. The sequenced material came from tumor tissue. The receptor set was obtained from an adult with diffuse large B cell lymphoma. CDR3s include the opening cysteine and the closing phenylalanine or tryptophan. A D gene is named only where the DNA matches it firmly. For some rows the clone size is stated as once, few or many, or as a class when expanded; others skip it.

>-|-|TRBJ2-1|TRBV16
CASSQSSGGEQFF
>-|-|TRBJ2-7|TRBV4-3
CASSQDPRGYEQYF
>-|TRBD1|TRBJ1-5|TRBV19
CASSPGTGNSNQPQHF
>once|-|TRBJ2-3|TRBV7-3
CASSLQGRVNTDTQYF
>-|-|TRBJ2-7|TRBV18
CASSPRGSPLEQYF
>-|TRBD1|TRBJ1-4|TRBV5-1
CASSRTGTGWDEKLFF
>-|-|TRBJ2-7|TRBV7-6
CASSLGVGRTYEQYF
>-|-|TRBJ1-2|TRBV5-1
CASSLGQFYGYTF
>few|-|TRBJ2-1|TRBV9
CASSVEDSARSSYNEQFF
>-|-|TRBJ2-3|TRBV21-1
CASSKGSGNRTDTQYF
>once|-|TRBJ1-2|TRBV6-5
CASRGTGTYGYTF
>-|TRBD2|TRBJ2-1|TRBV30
CAWRSTGLAASYNEQFF
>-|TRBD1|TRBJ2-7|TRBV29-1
CSGRDSLGYKQYF
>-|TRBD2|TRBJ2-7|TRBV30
CAWSTASGSSYEQYF
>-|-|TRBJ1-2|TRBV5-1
CASSLGRERYGYTF
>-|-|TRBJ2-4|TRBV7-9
CASSSYRDTKNIQYF
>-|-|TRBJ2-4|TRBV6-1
CASSEQGGVQYF
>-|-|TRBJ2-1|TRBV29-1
CSVETFRLSSSYNEQFF
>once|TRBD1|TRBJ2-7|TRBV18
CASSESQGSTYEQYF
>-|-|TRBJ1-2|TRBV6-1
CASSEGYRDGYTF
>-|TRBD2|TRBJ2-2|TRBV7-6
CASSLEGLGQGELFF
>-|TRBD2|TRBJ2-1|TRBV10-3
CAISESKTSGSSYNEQFF